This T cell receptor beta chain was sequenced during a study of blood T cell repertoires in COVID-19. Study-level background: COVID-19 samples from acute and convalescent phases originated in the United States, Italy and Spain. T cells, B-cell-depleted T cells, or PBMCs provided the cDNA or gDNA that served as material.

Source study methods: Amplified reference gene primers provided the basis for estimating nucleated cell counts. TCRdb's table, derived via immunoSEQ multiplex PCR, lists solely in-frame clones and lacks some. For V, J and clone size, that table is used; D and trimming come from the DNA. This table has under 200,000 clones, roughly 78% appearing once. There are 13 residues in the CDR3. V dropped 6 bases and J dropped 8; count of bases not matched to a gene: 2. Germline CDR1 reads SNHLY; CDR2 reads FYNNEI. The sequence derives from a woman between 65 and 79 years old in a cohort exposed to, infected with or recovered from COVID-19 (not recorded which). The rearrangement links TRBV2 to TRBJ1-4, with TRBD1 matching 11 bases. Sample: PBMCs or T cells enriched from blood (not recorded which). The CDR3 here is CASRGTGGEKLFF. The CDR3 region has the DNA TGTGCCAGCAGAGGGACAGGGGGAGAAAAACTGTTTTTT.